This T cell receptor beta chain was sequenced for a study of blood T cell repertoires in COVID-19. Whole-study context: Both acute and convalescent COVID-19 samples were obtained from the United States, Italy and Spain. T cells, B-cell-depleted T cells, or PBMCs provided the cDNA or gDNA that served as material.

In the original workflow: Using reference gene primer amplification, nucleated cell counts were estimated. Data came from immunoSEQ multiplex PCR; TCRdb stores just in-frame clones and leaves some out. V, J and clone size were drawn from that table, and D and trimming were deduced from the DNA. The sample includes some 140,000 clones, around 87% of them seen just once. This CDR3 has 13 residues. With 1 base removed from V and 2 bases from J, the gap between germline ends came to 6 bases. Germline lookup yields CDR1 SGHDT and CDR2 YYEEEE. Sequenced input: peripheral blood. V gene TRBV5-6 combines with J gene TRBJ1-2; D unclear. The source of this sequence is a middle-aged man with active COVID-19. The CDR3 loop is CASSLWPNYGYTF. As DNA, the CDR3 is TGTGCCAGCAGCTTGTGGCCCAACTATGGCTACACCTTC. Supplemented by reference TRBV5-6 and TRBJ1-2, the full variable domain reads DAGVTQSPTHLIKTRGQQVTLRCSPKSGHDTVSWYQQALGQGPQFIFQYYEEEERQRGNFPDRFSGHQFPNYSSELNVNALLLGDSALYLCASSLWPNYGYTFGSGTRLTVV.